This T cell receptor (beta chain) was sequenced during a study of control samples from healthy donors and cancer patients. Trimming removed 5 bases from V and 4 bases from J, with 12 bases in between. The CDR3 runs 13 residues. Germline V CDR1 and CDR2: MNHEY, SVGAGI. Some clones are missing from TCRdb's copy, which holds only in-frame ones; the method was immunoSEQ multiplex PCR. The sample holds approximately 94,000 clones, 84% seen once. Sequencing was done on a sample of PBMCs. V and J are TRBV6-5 and TRBJ2-7; unclear D gene. This TCR derives from a man between 65 and 80 years old with lung cancer. The CDR3 DNA reads TGTGCCAGCAGTCGCAACCTTGAATACGAGCAGTACTTC. This codes for CASSRNLEYEQYF.